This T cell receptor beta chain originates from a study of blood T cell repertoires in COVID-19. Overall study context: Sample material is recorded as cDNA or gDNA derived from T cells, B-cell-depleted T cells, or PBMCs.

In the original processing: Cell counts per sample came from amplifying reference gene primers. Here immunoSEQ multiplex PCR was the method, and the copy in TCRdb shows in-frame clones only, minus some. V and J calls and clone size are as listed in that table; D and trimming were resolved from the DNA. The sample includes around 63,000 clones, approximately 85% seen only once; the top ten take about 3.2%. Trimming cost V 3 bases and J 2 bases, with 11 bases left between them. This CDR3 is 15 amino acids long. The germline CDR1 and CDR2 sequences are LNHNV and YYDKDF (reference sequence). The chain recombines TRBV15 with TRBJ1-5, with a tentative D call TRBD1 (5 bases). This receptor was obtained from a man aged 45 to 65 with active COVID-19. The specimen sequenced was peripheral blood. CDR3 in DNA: TGTGCCACCAGCAGGGCGGGGGGAGGCAATCAGCCCCAGCATTTT. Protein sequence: CATSRAGGGNQPQHF.